Presented here are 20 T cell receptor beta chains from one specimen sequenced in a study of blood T cell repertoires in COVID-19. Method: immunoSEQ multiplex PCR; TCRdb's copy keeps in-frame clones and lacks some. The sample lists almost 350,000 clones; approximately 91% were seen once. Sequences were obtained from PBMCs or T cells enriched from blood (not recorded which). The receptors were gathered from a woman in her thirties who had been exposed to COVID-19.

The chain employs TRBV6-5 and TRBJ1-2; D gene unclear. The CDR3 loop spans 13 amino acids. Germline-derived CDR1 and CDR2 are MNHEY and SVGAGI. V shed 6 bases and J shed 4 bases, with 12 bases lying between them. The DNA for the CDR3 is TGTGCCAGCAGCGTAGTGGGCTCCTATGGCTACACCTTC. Translated: CASSVVGSYGYTF.

The V gene is TRBV19, the J gene TRBJ2-2; possible D gene TRBD2, 5 bases. In germline, CDR1 is LNHDA, CDR2 SQIVND (reference sequence). The CDR3 has 15 amino acids. Trimming took off 3 bases at V and 4 bases at J, with 12 bases between the two ends. CDR3 protein: CASSIPAAPTGELFF. The DNA for the CDR3 is TGTGCCAGTAGTATCCCAGCGGCCCCCACCGGGGAGCTGTTTTTT. Full variable domain (rest looked up from reference TRBV19 and TRBJ2-2): DGGITQSPKYLFRKEGQNVTLSCEQNLNHDAMYWYRQDPGQGLRLIYYSQIVNDFQKGDIAEGYSVSREKKESFPLTVTSAQKNPTAFYLCASSIPAAPTGELFFGEGSRLTVL.

The chain combines TRBV7-3 with TRBJ2-5; no definite D call. Trimming stripped 0 bases from V and 3 bases from J, with 5 bases between. The CDR3 runs to 13 residues. The V gene's germline CDR1 is SGHTA and CDR2 FQGTGA. The CDR3 protein is CASSLTGKETQYF. The CDR3 bases are TGTGCCAGCAGCTTAACGGGCAAAGAGACCCAGTACTTC.

The chain is built from TRBV19 and TRBJ2-2; TRBD1 matches 10 bases. The V gene's germline CDR1 is LNHDA and CDR2 SQIVND (reference sequence). V lost 5 bases, J lost 6 bases, and 6 bases stayed unmatched. This CDR3 contains 15 residues. In DNA, the CDR3 is TGTGCCAGTAGTGCCCGGGACAGGGGCCCCGGGGAGCTGTTTTTT. Protein sequence: CASSARDRGPGELFF.

The V gene is TRBV27, the J gene TRBJ1-6; D call uncertain. The germline V and J ends were trimmed by 1 base and 6 bases, with 7 bases remaining between them. This CDR3 comprises 14 residues. Germline assignment: CDR1 MNHEY and CDR2 SMNVEV (reference sequence). CDR3 loop: CASSLFGPNSPLHF. CDR3 bases: TGTGCCAGCAGTTTATTCGGTCCTAATTCACCCCTCCACTTT.

This chain joins TRBV4-1 and TRBJ2-7, with D possibly matching TRBD1 (5 bases). Germline CDR1 reads MGHRA; CDR2 reads YSYEKL. The CDR3 is 16 amino acids. Trimming removed 4 bases from V and 6 bases from J, with 22 bases in between. CDR3 coding DNA: TGCGCCAGCAGCCGGGGTGATAGGGGCGCAAGAGGCGAGCAGTACTTC. It encodes CASSRGDRGARGEQYF.

The chain carries TRBV2 and TRBJ1-6; tentative D call: TRBD1 (6 bases). The V and J ends lost 7 bases and 5 bases respectively, with 6 bases between them. Germline lookup yields CDR1 SNHLY and CDR2 FYNNEI. The CDR3 spans 12 residues. The CDR3 region has the DNA TGTGCCAGCACAGGGGATAATTCACCCCTCCACTTT. Protein sequence: CASTGDNSPLHF.

J is TRBJ2-6 and V is TRBV5-1; 11 nucleotides align to TRBD1. Germline CDR1 reads SGHRS; CDR2 reads YFSETQ. The CDR3 has 20 amino acids. V shed 4 bases and J 0 bases; nucleotides not matched to a gene: 12. The CDR3 loop is CASSTNLGTGGGSGANVLTF. The CDR3 bases are TGCGCCAGCAGCACCAACCTCGGGACAGGGGGGGGCTCTGGGGCCAACGTCCTGACTTTC.

The chain employs TRBV18 and TRBJ2-7; weak D call: TRBD1 (6 bases). The germline V gene encodes CDR1 KGHSH and CDR2 LQKENI. This CDR3 contains 15 residues. Trimming took 3 bases from V and 3 from J, leaving 15 bases between them. Here the CDR3 reads CASSPDDRLSYEQYF. CDR3 bases: TGTGCCAGCTCACCCGACGACAGGTTAAGCTACGAGCAGTACTTC.

The gene calls are TRBV19 and TRBJ2-6, with a weak D call TRBD1 (5 bases). Trimming removed 1 base at V and 2 bases at J, with 9 bases between. This CDR3 has 16 amino acids. Germline V gene sequence: CDR1 LNHDA, CDR2 SQIVND (reference sequence). CDR3 sequence: CASSIGAGTGANVLTF. CDR3 nucleotides: TGTGCCAGTAGTATAGGGGCAGGGACTGGGGCCAACGTCCTGACTTTC.

The V call is TRBV14, the J call TRBJ2-2, with a weak D call TRBD2 (6 bases). With 4 bases removed from V and 5 bases from J, the gap between germline ends came to 11 bases. From germline, CDR1 is SGHDN and CDR2 FVKESK. The CDR3 extends over 14 amino acids. CDR3 DNA sequence: TGTGCCAGCAGCCCCCTAGCGCGAACCGGGGAGCTGTTTTTT. It yields the protein CASSPLARTGELFF.

The DNA of the CDR3 is TGTGCCAGCAGCTACCGGACAGGGTTGGACACCGGGGAGCTGTTTTTT. The encoded protein is CASSYRTGLDTGELFF. The chain uses TRBV7-9 and TRBJ2-2, with TRBD1 matching over 8 bases. Trimming removed 4 bases from V and 3 bases from J; junction bases left unmatched: 7. CDR1 SEHNR and CDR2 FQNEAQ come from the germline V gene (reference sequence). The CDR3 is made up of 16 amino acids.

In its sample, this clone was seen once. This sequence joins TRBV7-8 and TRBJ2-5; 9 nucleotides align to TRBD2. The CDR3 loop spans 17 amino acids. Germline values: CDR1 SGHVS, CDR2 FQNEAQ. With 0 bases clipped from V and 1 base from J, the junction kept 6 bases outside the gene matches. The CDR3 loop reads CASSLALREGGQETQYF. DNA for the CDR3: TGTGCCAGCAGCTTAGCGTTGCGGGAGGGGGGCCAAGAGACCCAGTACTTC.

The chain has TRBV28 and TRBJ2-1; maybe TRBD2 (6 bases). From germline, CDR1 is MDHEN and CDR2 SYDVKM. The V end lost 2 bases, the J end lost 4 bases, and 12 bases lay between the germline ends. This CDR3 has 15 residues. DNA for the CDR3: TGTGCCAGCAGTTTACCGGGAGTGTCTTACAATGAGCAGTTCTTC. Translated: CASSLPGVSYNEQFF.

The rearrangement joins TRBV6-6 to TRBJ2-1, with 8 bases that match TRBD2. The CDR3 length is 14 residues. From germline, CDR1 is MNHNY and CDR2 SVGAGI (reference sequence). Trimming removed 5 bases from V and 8 bases from J; junction bases left unmatched: 8. CDR3 bases: TGTGCCAGCAGTGACCCCGGGACTAGTTATGAGCAGTTCTTC. This encodes CASSDPGTSYEQFF.

The gene calls are TRBV28 and TRBJ1-2, with D tentatively TRBD1 (5 bases). The CDR3 runs to 14 residues. V shed 5 bases and J shed 7 bases, with 17 bases lying between them. From germline, CDR1 is MDHEN and CDR2 SYDVKM. CDR3 protein: CASSLSVWGSGYTF. CDR3 coding DNA: TGTGCCAGCAGTCTCTCCGTTTGGGGCAGTGGCTACACCTTC.

The chain carries TRBV27 and TRBJ1-3; D ambiguous. This CDR3 has 15 amino acids. Germline CDR1 MNHEY, CDR2 SMNVEV (reference sequence). V was pared by 5 bases and J by 0 bases, with 11 bases between. CDR3 sequence (DNA): TGTGCCAGCAGTGCCTCAGGATACTCTGGAAACACCATATATTTT. This encodes CASSASGYSGNTIYF.

J is TRBJ1-5 and V is TRBV18, with 8 bases lining up with TRBD1. Trimming took 2 bases from V and 3 from J; bases not matched to a gene: 6. The CDR3 covers 16 residues. Germline loops: CDR1 KGHSH, CDR2 LQKENI. DNA of the CDR3: TGTGCCAGCTCACCAGATAGGACAGGGAACAATCAGCCCCAGCATTTT. The encoded protein is CASSPDRTGNNQPQHF.

The chain carries TRBV7-2 and TRBJ2-1, with 10 bases fitting TRBD1. V was clipped by 3 bases and J by 10 bases; unmatched bases: 9. Germline V gene data show CDR1 as SGHTA and CDR2 as FQGNSA. This CDR3 region has 15 residues. CDR3 DNA: TGTGCCAGCAGCTTTACCGGGACAGGGGTCCAGGAGCAGTTCTTC. Translated, it gives CASSFTGTGVQEQFF. Combining the CDR3 with reference TRBV7-2 and TRBJ2-1 gives the whole variable domain GAGVSQSPSNKVTEKGKDVELRCDPISGHTALYWYRQSLGQGLEFLIYFQGNSAPDKSGLPSDRFSAERTGGSVSTLTIQRTQQEDSAVYLCASSFTGTGVQEQFFGPGTRLTVL.

A single count supports this clone. V is TRBV11-3 and J is TRBJ1-5, with TRBD1 matching 9 bases. In germline, CDR1 is SGHNT, CDR2 YENEEA. J lost 7 bases, V lost 5 bases, and 9 bases had no gene match. This CDR3 is 15 amino acids long. CDR3 region: CASSPGQGATQPQHF. CDR3 bases: TGTGCCAGCAGCCCGGGACAGGGAGCAACCCAGCCCCAGCATTTT. Full variable domain (outside the CDR3, taken from reference TRBV11-3 and TRBJ1-5): EAGVVQSPRYKIIEKKQPVAFWCNPISGHNTLYWYLQNLGQGPELLIRYENEEAVDDSQLPKDRFSAERLKGVDSTLKIQPAELGDSAVYLCASSPGQGATQPQHFGDGTRLSIL.